Below, 26 T cell receptor beta chains from the same sample are listed, as sequenced in a study of blood T cell repertoires in COVID-19. Libraries were prepared by immunoSEQ multiplex PCR; TCRdb keeps only in-frame clonotypes and omits some of them. This sample has 240,000 or so clones, with around 85% found just once. Sequencing input: peripheral blood. These receptors all come from a woman of 80 years or more with acute or convalescent COVID-19.

V is TRBV27 and J is TRBJ2-2, with TRBD1 identical over 7 bases. From germline, CDR1 is MNHEY and CDR2 SMNVEV (reference sequence). Trimming cost V 6 bases and J 4 bases; bases outside gene matches: 5. The CDR3 spans 14 residues. The CDR3 nucleotides read TGTGCCAGCAGGTTAGGGGGCGGCACCGGGGAGCTGTTTTTT. Its translation: CASRLGGGTGELFF.

This chain uses TRBV28 with TRBJ1-2; D remains ambiguous. This CDR3 is 12 amino acids long. Per the germline V gene, CDR1 is MDHEN and CDR2 is SYDVKM. Trimming left V 2 bases short and J 7 bases short, with 8 bases between. CDR3 amino acids: CASSLIPFGYTF. For the CDR3, the DNA is TGTGCCAGCAGTTTAATCCCCTTTGGCTACACCTTC.

The CDR3 DNA follows: TGTGCCACCAGCAGAGATAGCCTTGCGCGGGGGTTAGACTATGGCTACACCTTC. This codes for CATSRDSLARGLDYGYTF. The chain uses TRBV15 and TRBJ1-2; weak D call: TRBD1 (5 bases). This CDR3 region has 18 residues. Germline V gives CDR1 LNHNV, CDR2 YYDKDF (reference sequence). Trimming removed 0 bases from V and 3 bases from J, with 20 bases in between.

The J gene is TRBJ1-1, the V gene TRBV5-4; 7 nucleotides match TRBD1. This CDR3 region has 13 residues. Germline-derived CDR1 and CDR2 are SGHNT and YYREEE (reference sequence). V dropped 3 bases and J dropped 2; count of bases not matched to a gene: 1. The CDR3, as DNA: TGTGCCAGCAGCTGGGACAGAAACACTGAAGCTTTCTTT. Protein product: CASSWDRNTEAFF.

The V and J genes are TRBV9 and TRBJ2-3; D perhaps matches TRBD2 (5 bases). CDR1 is SGDLS, CDR2 YYNGEE, per germline. The CDR3 extends over 13 amino acids. With 0 bases removed from V and 8 bases from J, the gap between germline ends came to 10 bases. The CDR3 reads CASSVASLGTQYF. CDR3 nucleotides: TGTGCCAGCAGCGTAGCTAGCTTAGGTACGCAGTATTTT.

The chain has TRBV6-5 and TRBJ2-1; 8 bases fit TRBD1. With V trimmed by 6 bases and J by 2 bases, 3 bases remained unmatched. CDR1 is MNHEY and CDR2 is SVGAGI in the germline V gene. The length of the CDR3 is 14 residues. CDR3 coding DNA: TGTGCCAGCAGCAGGGGGCGCGCCTACAATGAGCAGTTCTTC. Encoded protein: CASSRGRAYNEQFF.

The rearrangement links TRBV18 to TRBJ2-3, with 9 bases lining up with TRBD2. V shed 5 bases, J shed 2 bases, and the junction held 8 bases outside the gene matches. Germline V lookup: CDR1 KGHSH, CDR2 LQKENI. The CDR3 consists of 16 residues. CDR3 sequence reads: CASSGIAGAITDTQYF. For the CDR3, the DNA is TGTGCCAGCTCAGGCATAGCGGGGGCGATCACAGATACGCAGTATTTT.

The genes are TRBV2 and TRBJ2-1; D not resolved. This CDR3 is built from 14 residues. Germline V gene data show CDR1 as SNHLY and CDR2 as FYNNEI. Trimming took off 6 bases at V and 4 bases at J, with 13 bases between the two ends. The CDR3 region has the DNA TGTGCCAGCAGCCCGGCTAGGTCATACAATGAGCAGTTCTTC. It specifies CASSPARSYNEQFF.

The chain links TRBV27 to TRBJ2-1, with D perhaps matching TRBD1 (6 bases). The CDR3 contains 14 residues. Germline V gene lookup returns CDR1 MNHEY and CDR2 SMNVEV (reference sequence). The ends were cut back, 3 bases at V and 4 bases at J, with 10 bases in the middle. CDR3 DNA: TGTGCCAGCAGTTTCCGCAGGGGATACAATGAGCAGTTCTTC. It encodes CASSFRRGYNEQFF.

The chain has TRBV6-9 and TRBJ1-1; no clear D. The germline V gene encodes CDR1 MNHGY and CDR2 SVAAGI. The V gene lost 3 bases and the J gene lost 0 bases, with 8 bases spanning the gap. The CDR3 loop spans 14 amino acids. The chain's CDR3 is CASSYTALNTEAFF. CDR3 nucleotides: TGTGCCAGCAGTTACACAGCCCTGAACACTGAAGCTTTCTTT.

The chain employs TRBV28 and TRBJ1-5; TRBD1 is a possible D gene (5 bases). With 6 bases removed from V and 9 bases from J, the gap between germline ends came to 15 bases. CDR1 and CDR2 from the germline V gene are MDHEN and SYDVKM. The CDR3 spans 13 residues. CDR3 residues: CASRLPGLGPQHF. The CDR3 DNA is TGTGCCAGCAGGCTCCCGGGACTAGGGCCCCAGCATTTT.

The chain combines TRBV6-4 with TRBJ1-5, with TRBD1 identical over 9 bases. V lost 4 bases and J lost 4; bases outside the gene matches: 17. This CDR3 spans 19 amino acids. Germline assignment: CDR1 MRHNA and CDR2 SNTAGT. DNA for the CDR3: TGTGCCAGCAGTGCGGTACAGGGGGCGGCAGGGCGGGAGAATCAGCCCCAGCATTTT. Translation: CASSAVQGAAGRENQPQHF.

CDR3 amino acids: CASSLGRRGLNTIYF. CDR3 DNA: TGTGCCAGCAGTTTAGGTCGCAGGGGGCTAAACACCATATATTTT. This rearrangement joins TRBV28 to TRBJ1-3; 8 bases are a match to TRBD1. V trimming: 2 bases; J trimming: 6 bases; junction bases outside the gene matches: 6. The V gene's germline CDR1 is MDHEN and CDR2 SYDVKM. The CDR3 runs 15 residues.

The rearrangement links TRBV18 to TRBJ2-7; TRBD2 aligns across 11 bases. Germline V gene lookup returns CDR1 KGHSH and CDR2 LQKENI. The CDR3 is 15 amino acids. Trimming cost V 6 bases and J 2 bases; bases outside gene matches: 6. The CDR3 loop reads CASSLLAGATYEQYF. As DNA, the CDR3 is TGTGCCAGCTCGCTACTAGCGGGGGCTACCTACGAGCAGTACTTC.

The genes are TRBV5-1 and TRBJ2-5; 7 nucleotides line up with TRBD1. Germline V lookup: CDR1 SGHRS, CDR2 YFSETQ. V lost 6 bases, J lost 4 bases, and 21 bases stayed unmatched. This CDR3 spans 18 amino acids. The CDR3 DNA sequence: TGCGCCAGCACCCTACAGGGGTTTAGGTCTTGGGAACCAGAGACCCAGTACTTC. It is translated as CASTLQGFRSWEPETQYF.

The rearrangement uses TRBV10-3 and TRBJ2-7; 9 nucleotides agree with TRBD1. The V and J ends lost 10 bases and 4 bases, in that order; junction bases with no gene match: 8. CDR3 length equals 13 residues. CDR1 and CDR2 (germline): ENHRY, SYGVKD. The CDR3 spells CATDRGGLYEQYF. CDR3 sequence (DNA): TGTGCCACAGACAGGGGGGGGTTGTACGAGCAGTACTTC.

This chain uses TRBV11-1 with TRBJ2-1; 9 bases match TRBD1. The CDR3 runs to 15 residues. V was pared by 4 bases and J by 4 bases, with 5 bases of the junction left unmatched. CDR1 is SGHAT, CDR2 FQDESV, per germline (reference sequence). Written as DNA, the CDR3 is TGTGCCAGCAGCTCGGACAGGGGCACGTACAATGAGCAGTTCTTC. It specifies CASSSDRGTYNEQFF.

The count of this clone is one. This chain joins TRBV7-9 and TRBJ1-6; D is ambiguous. This CDR3 spans 11 amino acids. In germline, CDR1 is SEHNR, CDR2 FQNEAQ (reference sequence). Deletions cut 1 base from V and 14 bases from J, with 6 bases between. For the CDR3, the DNA is TGTGCCAGCAGCTTAGGTGAGGCCCTCCACTTT. Translation gives CASSLGEALHF. Full variable domain (remainder filled in from reference TRBV7-9 and TRBJ1-6): DTGVSQNPRHKITKRGQNVTFRCDPISEHNRLYWYRQTLGQGPEFLTYFQNEAQLEKSRLLSDRFSAERPKGSFSTLEIQRTEQGDSAMYLCASSLGEALHFGNGTRLTVT.

The chain joins TRBV28 to TRBJ1-4; 9 positions match TRBD1. Germline loops: CDR1 MDHEN, CDR2 SYDVKM. The CDR3 loop spans 14 amino acids. Germline trimming cut 7 bases from V and 5 bases from J; bases unmatched to any gene: 5. CDR3 protein: CASKPGTGNEKLFF. CDR3 sequence (DNA): TGTGCCAGCAAACCCGGGACAGGGAATGAAAAACTGTTTTTT.

This clone occurred once. The rearrangement links TRBV2 to TRBJ2-2; perhaps TRBD1 as D (6 bases). The length of the CDR3 is 14 residues. Trimming pared 6 bases from V and 0 bases from J, leaving 8 bases between. The germline CDR1 and CDR2 sequences are SNHLY and FYNNEI. The DNA for the CDR3 is TGTGCCAGCAGGGGGGACACGAACACCGGGGAGCTGTTTTTT. Translating gives CASRGDTNTGELFF.

The chain's CDR3 is CASSYGQTVNTEAFF. The CDR3 nucleotides are TGTGCCAGCAGTTACGGGCAGACGGTGAACACTGAAGCTTTCTTT. The chain joins TRBV6-5 to TRBJ1-1; D not certain. Looked up from germline, CDR1 is MNHEY and CDR2 is SVGAGI. Trimming left V 2 bases short and J 0 bases short, with 10 bases between. The CDR3 is 15 residues long.

V usage is TRBV5-4 and J usage is TRBJ1-2; the match to TRBD1 covers 7 bases. The CDR3 loop spans 15 amino acids. V shed 2 bases, J shed 0 bases, and the junction held 4 bases outside the gene matches. Looked up from germline, CDR1 is SGHNT and CDR2 is YYREEE (reference sequence). CDR3 sequence reads: CASSFRQGANYGYTF. Here the CDR3 DNA reads TGTGCCAGCAGCTTCCGACAGGGAGCTAACTATGGCTACACCTTC. Supplemented by reference TRBV5-4 and TRBJ1-2, the full variable domain reads ETGVTQSPTHLIKTRGQQVTLRCSSQSGHNTVSWYQQALGQGPQFIFQYYREEENGRGNFPPRFSGLQFPNYSSELNVNALELDDSALYLCASSFRQGANYGYTFGSGTRLTVV.

V usage is TRBV7-3 and J usage is TRBJ2-3; 10 bases fit TRBD1. The CDR3 consists of 16 residues. The V gene end was trimmed by 5 bases and the J gene end by 2 bases; junction bases not matched to a gene: 7. CDR1 is SGHTA and CDR2 is FQGTGA in the germline V gene. The CDR3 DNA follows: TGTGCCAGCAGCCCGACAGGGGGCGGCTACACAGATACGCAGTATTTT. Its translation: CASSPTGGGYTDTQYF.

V and J are TRBV7-6 and TRBJ2-3, with 10 nucleotides matching TRBD2. After removal of 5 bases from V and 2 bases from J, the junction contained 1 base not matched to a gene. Germline V CDR1 and CDR2: SGHVS, FNYEAQ. This CDR3 has 14 residues. The CDR3 spells CASSSGGDTDTQYF. In DNA form, the CDR3 reads TGTGCCAGCAGCAGCGGGGGGGACACAGATACGCAGTATTTT.

This clone was picked up a small number of times. V is TRBV6-6 and J is TRBJ2-7, with D perhaps TRBD1 (5 bases). The V end was cut by 0 bases, the J end by 3 bases, with 9 bases between. The CDR3 spans 14 residues. The germline gives CDR1 MNHNY, CDR2 SVGAGI (reference sequence). The CDR3 here is CASSYSGVGYEQYF. In DNA, the CDR3 is TGTGCCAGCAGTTACTCAGGGGTGGGCTACGAGCAGTACTTC.

V and J are TRBV5-6 and TRBJ1-6; D is uncertain. CDR3 length: 14 amino acids. Looked up from germline, CDR1 is SGHDT and CDR2 is YYEEEE. Trimming shortened V by 0 bases and J by 5 bases, and 6 bases separated the two germline ends. CDR3 amino acids: CASSLGHNNSPLHF. The CDR3 DNA follows: TGTGCCAGCAGCTTGGGGCACAATAATTCACCCCTCCACTTT.